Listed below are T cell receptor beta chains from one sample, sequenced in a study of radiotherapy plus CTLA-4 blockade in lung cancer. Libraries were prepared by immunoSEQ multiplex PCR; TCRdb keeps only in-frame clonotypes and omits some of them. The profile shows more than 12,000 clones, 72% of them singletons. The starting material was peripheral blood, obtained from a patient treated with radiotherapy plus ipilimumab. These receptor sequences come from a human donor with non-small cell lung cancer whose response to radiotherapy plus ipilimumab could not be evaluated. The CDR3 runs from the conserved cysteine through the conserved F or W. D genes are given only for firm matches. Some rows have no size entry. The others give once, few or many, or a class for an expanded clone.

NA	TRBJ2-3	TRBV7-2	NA	CASSLTRDTDTQYF	TGTGCCAGCAGCTTAACTCGAGACACAGATACGCAGTATTTT
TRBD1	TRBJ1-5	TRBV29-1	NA	CSVSGGAGNQPQHF	TGCAGCGTTTCAGGGGGCGCGGGCAATCAGCCCCAGCATTTT
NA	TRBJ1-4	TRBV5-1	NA	CASSPNEGAEKLFF	TGCGCCAGCAGCCCCAACGAAGGGGCTGAAAAACTGTTTTTT
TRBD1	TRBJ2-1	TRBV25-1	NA	CASRAGGEQFF	TGTGCCAGCAGGGCAGGGGGTGAGCAGTTCTTC
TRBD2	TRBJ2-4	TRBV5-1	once	CASSQTYRLAGEENIQYF	TGCGCCAGCAGCCAAACCTACCGACTAGCGGGGGAGGAAAACATTCAGTACTTC
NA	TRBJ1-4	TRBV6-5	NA	CASSGDMDEKLFF	TGTGCCAGCAGTGGGGACATGGATGAAAAACTGTTTTTT
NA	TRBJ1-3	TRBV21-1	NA	CASSKSWTGSGNTIYF	TGTGCCAGCAGCAAAAGTTGGACAGGCTCTGGAAACACCATATATTTT
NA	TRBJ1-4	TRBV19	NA	CASIQGGNEKLFF	TGTGCCAGTATCCAGGGAGGTAATGAAAAACTGTTTTTT
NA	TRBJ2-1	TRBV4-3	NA	CASSQERTVRAEQFF	TGCGCCAGCAGCCAAGAGCGAACCGTGAGAGCTGAGCAGTTCTTC
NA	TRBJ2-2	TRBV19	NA	CASSRQESAGELFF	TGTGCCAGTAGTAGACAGGAAAGTGCCGGGGAGCTGTTTTTT
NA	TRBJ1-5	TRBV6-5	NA	CASRVRGNQPQHF	TGTGCCAGCAGGGTCAGGGGTAATCAGCCCCAGCATTTT
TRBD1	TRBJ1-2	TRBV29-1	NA	CSVLTGGYGYTF	TGCAGCGTCCTCACAGGGGGGTATGGCTACACCTTC
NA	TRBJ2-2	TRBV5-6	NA	CASSYRGLDTGELFF	TGTGCCAGCAGCTATCGGGGGTTAGACACCGGGGAGCTGTTTTTT